This record looks at one T cell receptor (beta chain) sequence and its context. Generated by immunoSEQ multiplex PCR, the TCRdb table keeps only in-frame clones and is missing some. The sample consists of about 92,000 clones, 80% of them appearing once. This entry comes from a study of blood T cell repertoires in COVID-19. The V end lost 0 bases, the J end lost 4 bases, and 8 bases lay between the germline ends. The CDR3 spans 15 residues. Germline CDR1 and CDR2: SGDLS and YYNGEE. The sample comprised peripheral blood. The chain is built from TRBV9 and TRBJ2-6, with a weak D call TRBD1 (5 bases). The clonotype originates from a woman between 70 and 85 years old with acute or convalescent COVID-19. CDR3 protein: CASSVEDIGANVLTF. For the CDR3, the DNA is TGTGCCAGCAGCGTAGAGGACATCGGGGCCAACGTCCTGACTTTC.